These 21 T cell receptor beta chains were sequenced from one sample in a study of OX40 agonist ivuxolimab in advanced cancers. The library was generated by the immunoSEQ multiplex PCR assay. TCRdb provides this immuneACCESS table in a form limited to in-frame rearrangements. Some clones are lacking; in checked studies, under half of them reflect an unresolved V gene, and why the rest are absent is not known. The sample table shows fewer than 80,000 clones, and around four fifths are seen once. The ten largest clonotypes hold 9.8% of the sample. The input for sequencing was CD4+ or CD8+ T cells sorted from blood, taken in a trial of the OX40 agonist ivuxolimab. All receptors derive from an adult with an advanced solid tumor such as melanoma, head and neck, liver or kidney cancer.

This sequence joins TRBV2 and TRBJ2-3, with 10 bases fitting TRBD2. This CDR3 is built from 15 residues. Germline V gene data show CDR1 as SNHLY and CDR2 as FYNNEI. After removal of 4 bases from V and 6 bases from J, the junction contained 7 bases not matched to a gene. The CDR3 coding sequence is TGTGCCAGCAGTGTTATAGCGGGGGGTAAGGATACGCAGTATTTT. Translation gives CASSVIAGGKDTQYF.

The genes are TRBV7-9 and TRBJ2-6, with 8 bases lining up with TRBD1. Trimming removed 5 bases from V and 2 bases from J; junction bases left unmatched: 2. CDR1 is SEHNR, CDR2 FQNEAQ, per germline (reference sequence). This CDR3 has 15 amino acids. Here the CDR3 DNA reads TGTGCCAGCAGCCCGGACAGGGCTGGGGCCAACGTCCTGACTTTC. Protein: CASSPDRAGANVLTF.

In this sample, this clone turned up a few times. The rearrangement joins TRBV12-5 to TRBJ2-2; a possible D gene is TRBD2 (5 bases). Germline CDR1 is LGHNT and CDR2 is FRNRAP. V lost 7 bases, J lost 4 bases, and 19 bases lay in between. This CDR3 region has 16 residues. The CDR3 loop reads CASAPSRTSGTGELFF. The CDR3 DNA is TGTGCTAGTGCCCCCTCTCGAACTAGTGGCACCGGGGAGCTGTTTTTT.

The chain couples TRBV9 to TRBJ2-1; 10 bases fit TRBD2. This CDR3 spans 15 amino acids. Germline loops: CDR1 SGDLS, CDR2 YYNGEE. J was trimmed by 5 bases and V by 0 bases; bases with no gene match: 2. The CDR3 reads CASSVDSGGHNEQFF. DNA for the CDR3: TGTGCCAGCAGCGTAGATAGCGGGGGGCACAATGAGCAGTTCTTC. The full variable domain, rest sourced from reference TRBV9 and TRBJ2-1, is DSGVTQTPKHLITATGQRVTLRCSPRSGDLSVYWYQQSLDQGLQFLIQYYNGEERAKGNILERFSAQQFPDLHSELNLSSLELGDSALYFCASSVDSGGHNEQFFGPGTRLTVL.

The rearrangement joins TRBV4-1 to TRBJ2-7; no reliable D call. The germline V gene encodes CDR1 MGHRA and CDR2 YSYEKL. There are 16 residues in the CDR3. V dropped 0 bases and J dropped 0 bases, with 12 bases sitting between them. The CDR3 nucleotides read TGCGCCAGCAGCCAAGATAAGGCGGTTTTCTCCTACGAGCAGTACTTC. Amino acid sequence: CASSQDKAVFSYEQYF.

The chain couples TRBV28 to TRBJ1-1; possible D gene TRBD1, 6 bases. There are 13 residues in the CDR3. The V end lost 3 bases, the J end lost 7 bases, and 12 bases lay between the germline ends. Germline loops: CDR1 MDHEN, CDR2 SYDVKM. The CDR3, as DNA: TGTGCCAGCAGTTTCCGAAACAGGGATGAAGCTTTCTTT. It codes for CASSFRNRDEAFF. Filled out from reference TRBV28 and TRBJ1-1, the complete variable domain reads DVKVTQSSRYLVKRTGEKVFLECVQDMDHENMFWYRQDPGLGLRLIYFSYDVKMKEKGDIPEGYSVSREKKERFSLILESASTNQTSMYLCASSFRNRDEAFFGQGTRLTVV.

The sample holds one count of this clone. The chain links TRBV25-1 to TRBJ2-5, with 9 bases matching TRBD1. J was trimmed by 5 bases and V by 8 bases; bases with no gene match: 15. The germline CDR1 and CDR2 sequences are MGHDK and SYGVNS. This CDR3 contains 16 residues. The CDR3 sequence is CASLGIYRGLEETQYF. For the CDR3, the DNA is TGTGCCAGCCTTGGGATCTACAGGGGGCTGGAGGAGACCCAGTACTTC.

This clone came up once. CDR3 sequence (DNA): TGTGCCACCAGCAGAGACTTTGGAGAACGGGGGAACACCGGGGAGCTGTTTTTT. Its translation: CATSRDFGERGNTGELFF. This sequence joins TRBV15 and TRBJ2-2; TRBD2 is a possible D gene (5 bases). Germline V gene data show CDR1 as LNHNV and CDR2 as YYDKDF (reference sequence). The germline V and J ends were trimmed by 0 bases and 1 base, with 15 bases remaining between them. There are 18 residues in the CDR3.

This clone was counted once. The gene calls are TRBV2 and TRBJ1-4; 9 bases are a match to TRBD1. Looked up from germline, CDR1 is SNHLY and CDR2 is FYNNEI. CDR3 length equals 17 residues. V dropped 5 bases and J dropped 8; count of bases not matched to a gene: 15. The CDR3 protein is CASSLPPAGTGKEKLFF. The CDR3 DNA reads TGTGCCAGCAGTCTTCCACCTGCCGGGACAGGGAAAGAAAAACTGTTTTTT.

The chain has TRBV5-1 and TRBJ2-5, with 8 bases lining up with TRBD1. The CDR3 spans 13 residues. CDR1 SGHRS and CDR2 YFSETQ come from the germline V gene. V shed 7 bases, J shed 2 bases, and the junction held 4 bases outside the gene matches. The CDR3 sequence: CASAGTGQETQYF. Here the CDR3 DNA reads TGCGCCAGCGCCGGGACAGGACAAGAGACCCAGTACTTC.

This clone occurred once. The chain couples TRBV10-3 to TRBJ2-3; possible D gene TRBD2, 6 bases. Looked up from germline, CDR1 is ENHRY and CDR2 is SYGVKD. CDR3 length: 15 amino acids. The V and J ends lost 3 bases and 1 base respectively, with 11 bases between them. CDR3 sequence: CAISDSWGGTDTQYF. As DNA, the CDR3 is TGTGCCATCAGTGACAGTTGGGGGGGCACAGATACGCAGTATTTT.

The chain joins TRBV5-4 to TRBJ2-3; D is undetermined. Trimming took 4 bases from V and 3 from J, leaving 9 bases between them. The CDR3 length is 13 residues. The germline CDR1 and CDR2 sequences are SGHNT and YYREEE (reference sequence). This chain's CDR3 is CASSPRTTDTQYF. The CDR3 DNA sequence: TGTGCCAGCAGCCCCAGAACTACAGATACGCAGTATTTT.

The J gene is TRBJ1-2, the V gene TRBV30; maybe TRBD1 (6 bases). From germline, CDR1 is GTSNPN and CDR2 SVGIG (reference sequence). The CDR3 extends over 13 amino acids. Trimming took 4 bases from V and 5 from J, leaving 14 bases between them. CDR3 protein: CAWNSVTGYGYTF. CDR3 sequence (DNA): TGTGCCTGGAACTCCGTTACAGGGTATGGCTACACCTTC.

This rearrangement joins TRBV5-6 to TRBJ1-6; tentatively, D is TRBD1 (5 bases). This CDR3 region has 16 residues. Trimming removed 3 bases from V and 8 bases from J, with 18 bases in between. Germline V gene sequence: CDR1 SGHDT, CDR2 YYEEEE. DNA for the CDR3: TGTGCCAGCAGCTGGCGGAGGGCTTGGGGGGATTCACCCCTCCACTTT. It codes for CASSWRRAWGDSPLHF.

This chain uses TRBV9 with TRBJ2-3; possible D gene TRBD2, 5 bases. Trimming stripped 4 bases from V and 1 base from J, with 19 bases between. CDR1 is SGDLS and CDR2 is YYNGEE in the germline V gene. The CDR3 has 17 residues. CDR3 region: CASSPVWYGSGTDTQYF. The DNA for the CDR3 is TGTGCCAGCAGCCCAGTCTGGTATGGTAGCGGCACAGATACGCAGTATTTT. Full variable domain (remainder filled in from reference TRBV9 and TRBJ2-3): DSGVTQTPKHLITATGQRVTLRCSPRSGDLSVYWYQQSLDQGLQFLIQYYNGEERAKGNILERFSAQQFPDLHSELNLSSLELGDSALYFCASSPVWYGSGTDTQYFGPGTRLTVL.

The rearrangement uses TRBV7-8 and TRBJ2-5; TRBD1 aligns across 11 bases. The CDR3 has 16 residues. The ends lost 2 bases at V and 2 bases at J; junction bases unmatched: 4. Germline V lookup: CDR1 SGHVS, CDR2 FQNEAQ. CDR3 amino acids: CASSLSGTGGQETQYF. CDR3 coding DNA: TGTGCCAGCAGCTTAAGCGGGACAGGGGGGCAAGAGACCCAGTACTTC. The entire variable domain, with the rest obtained from reference TRBV7-8 and TRBJ2-5, is as follows: GAGVSQSPRYKVAKRGQDVALRCDPISGHVSLFWYQQALGQGPEFLTYFQNEAQLDKSGLPSDRFFAERPEGSVSTLKIQRTQQEDSAVYLCASSLSGTGGQETQYFGPGTRLLVL.

The chain combines TRBV7-2 with TRBJ1-1, with a weak D call TRBD1 (6 bases). Germline V gene lookup returns CDR1 SGHTA and CDR2 FQGNSA. CDR3 length equals 13 residues. V gave up 7 bases and J gave up 6 bases, with 15 bases separating them. The CDR3: CASTTAGGAEAFF. The CDR3 nucleotides read TGTGCCAGCACCACGGCGGGGGGCGCTGAAGCTTTCTTT.

This clone occurred a few times. The chain uses TRBV29-1 and TRBJ2-3; the D gene is possibly TRBD2 (5 bases). The V gene lost 1 base and the J gene lost 3 bases, with 20 bases spanning the gap. Germline CDR1 reads SQVTM; CDR2 reads ANQGSEA. This CDR3 region has 17 residues. The CDR3: CSVEGSGKGLGTDTQYF. The CDR3 DNA is TGCAGCGTTGAAGGCTCCGGGAAGGGTTTAGGAACAGATACGCAGTATTTT.

The chain uses TRBV5-1 and TRBJ2-7; D ambiguous. From germline, CDR1 is SGHRS and CDR2 YFSETQ. CDR3 size: 13 residues. Trimming removed 4 bases from V and 3 bases from J, with 11 bases in between. The CDR3, as DNA: TGCGCCAGCAGCCCCGGATCAGGCTACGAGCAGTACTTC. Translation: CASSPGSGYEQYF.

V is TRBV15 and J is TRBJ2-3; 8 bases agree with TRBD1. From germline, CDR1 is LNHNV and CDR2 YYDKDF (reference sequence). Germline trimming cut 3 bases from V and 6 bases from J; bases unmatched to any gene: 5. The CDR3 is 14 residues long. CDR3 in amino acids: CATSRDREYDTQYF. Here the CDR3 DNA reads TGTGCCACCAGCAGGGACAGGGAGTATGATACGCAGTATTTT.

In nucleotides, the CDR3 is TGTGCCAGCAGCTTCCCGGTACTTGGGGCAAATGAAGCTTTCTTT. The encoded protein is CASSFPVLGANEAFF. V is TRBV7-9 and J is TRBJ1-1; the D gene is possibly TRBD1 (5 bases). The CDR3 contains 15 residues. Trimming left V 3 bases short and J 7 bases short, with 18 bases between. Germline lookup yields CDR1 SEHNR and CDR2 FQNEAQ (reference sequence).